The present T cell receptor beta chain was sequenced within a study of identical twins. This clonotype showed up many times. TCRdb re-called the 5' RACE reads through MiXCR, storing one row per CDR3 protein. The sample yields about 520,000 distinct CDR3 sequences, less than 25% seen once. V gave up 1 base and J gave up 1 base, with 10 bases separating them. The CDR3 spans 15 residues. Germline V gene lookup returns CDR1 SGHTA and CDR2 FQGNSA. These records were also assigned to another study, of T cells expressing NK-cell markers.

This sequence joins TRBV7-2 and TRBJ2-5; D is unresolved. This sequence was found in a woman younger than 35 in good health. The sample consisted of CD4+ T cells sorted from blood. CDR3 sequence: CASSLVWAAQETQYF. The DNA of the CDR3 is TGTGCCAGCAGCTTAGTGTGGGCTGCCCAAGAGACCCAGTACTTC.